Listed below are T cell receptor beta chains from one sample, sequenced in a study of follicular helper T cells after annual influenza vaccination. Here immunoSEQ multiplex PCR was the method, and the copy in TCRdb shows in-frame clones only, minus some. The data contain some 10,000 clones, 83% of them seen just once; the ten biggest clones take up less than 0.45%. The sample in question was CXCR5- memory CD4+ T cells sorted from blood, obtained 7 days after influenza vaccination. These receptors all stem from an adult who received the influenza vaccine. The conserved cysteine and the conserved F or W are not part of the CDR3 here.

>TRBJ1-6|TRBV10-3
AISGGSSYNSPLH
>TRBJ1-3|TRBV11-2
ASRQGPGNTIY
>TRBJ1-5|TRBV6-1
ASSGGTVSNQPQH
>TRBJ2-7|TRBV5-1
ASSTGLAGGAKSYEQY
>TRBJ2-1|TRBV9
ASSVSPGTGLEQF
>TRBJ2-5|TRBV7-9
ASSLDLGQYVETQY
>TRBJ1-1|TRBV18
ASSPEESNTEAF
>TRBJ1-5|TRBV5-1
ASSSGQANQPQH
>TRBJ2-3|TRBV29-1
SLFTDTQY
>TRBJ2-3|TRBV10-3
AISSSGGGVADTQY
>TRBJ2-3|TRBV5-1
ASRSPLAGGLRTDTQY
>TRBJ1-4|TRBV19
ASSTRGQTFNEKLF
>TRBJ1-2|TRBV9
ASSQGDSALRGYGYT
>TRBJ1-6|TRBV27
ASSLVGSGNSPLH
>TRBJ1-1|TRBV5-4
ASSSGLNTEAF
>TRBJ1-3|TRBV9
ASSVDIGNTIY
>TRBJ2-7|TRBV15
ATSRERISSYEQY
>TRBJ1-1|TRBV11-3
ASSLAFRNTEAF
>TRBJ1-2|TRBV21-1
ASAPAGQEKNYGYT
>TRBJ1-2|TRBV5-4
ASSYLRTGTYGYT
>TRBJ2-7|TRBV19
ASSLSGVYEQY
>TRBJ2-2|TRBV7-6
ASSTRENTGELF
>TRBJ2-5|TRBV6-1
ASSAVSGGGQETQY
>TRBJ1-1|TRBV5-8
ASSPVRAGVRMNTEAF